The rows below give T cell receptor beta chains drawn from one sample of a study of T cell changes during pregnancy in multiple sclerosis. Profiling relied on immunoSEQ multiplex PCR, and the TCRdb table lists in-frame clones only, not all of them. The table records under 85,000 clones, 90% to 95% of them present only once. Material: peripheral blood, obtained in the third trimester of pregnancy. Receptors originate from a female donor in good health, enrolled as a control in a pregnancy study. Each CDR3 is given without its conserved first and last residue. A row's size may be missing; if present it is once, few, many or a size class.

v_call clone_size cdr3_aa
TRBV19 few ASSIADRDRSPLH
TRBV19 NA ASSMGTYSGNTIY
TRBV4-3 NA ASSQGDRSPYNEQF
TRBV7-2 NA ASSYGETQY
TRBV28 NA ATTSGGAVVDTQY
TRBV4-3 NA ASSPPSETGTAGANVLT
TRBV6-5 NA ASSRQGISDTQY
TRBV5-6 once ASSPRGGYEQY
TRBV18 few ASSPSQGVAPQH
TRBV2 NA ASSARQGNPNEQF
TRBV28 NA ASSITDRGLDQPQH
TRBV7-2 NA ASSLRVLGGRPNEKLF
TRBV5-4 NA ASSLGGLAGSTGELF
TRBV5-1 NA ASSLGLAGDFSSYEQY
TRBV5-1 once ASSLFPQGASGNTIY
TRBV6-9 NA ASPRTTGPETQY
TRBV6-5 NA ASSLGGRTDTQY
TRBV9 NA ASSVDSSYEQY
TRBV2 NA ASTWTGGNSPLH
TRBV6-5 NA ASSYARQGNQPQH
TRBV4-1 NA ASSPQPRRGVSGNTIY
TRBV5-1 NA ASSSTGQNTEAF
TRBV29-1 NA SVEAGTGDASEQY